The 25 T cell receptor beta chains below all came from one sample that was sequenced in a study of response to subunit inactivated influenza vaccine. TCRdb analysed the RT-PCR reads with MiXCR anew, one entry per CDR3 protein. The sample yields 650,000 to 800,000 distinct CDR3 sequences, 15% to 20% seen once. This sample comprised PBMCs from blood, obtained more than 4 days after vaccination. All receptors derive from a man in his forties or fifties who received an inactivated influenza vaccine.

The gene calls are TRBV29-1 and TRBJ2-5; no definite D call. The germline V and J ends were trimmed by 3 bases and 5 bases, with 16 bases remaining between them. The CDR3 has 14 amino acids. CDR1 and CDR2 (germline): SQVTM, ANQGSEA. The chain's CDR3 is CSVDARASRETQYF. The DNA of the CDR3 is TGCAGCGTTGACGCACGGGCGTCGCGGGAGACCCAGTACTTC.

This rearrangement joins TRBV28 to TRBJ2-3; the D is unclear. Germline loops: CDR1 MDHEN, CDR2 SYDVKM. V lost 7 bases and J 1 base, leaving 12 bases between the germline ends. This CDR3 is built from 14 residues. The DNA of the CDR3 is TGTGCCAGCACAAACTCCATACGCACAGATACGCAGTATTTT. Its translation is CASTNSIRTDTQYF.

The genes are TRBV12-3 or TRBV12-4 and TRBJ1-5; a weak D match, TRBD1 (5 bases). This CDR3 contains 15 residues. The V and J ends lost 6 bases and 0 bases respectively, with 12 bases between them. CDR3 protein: CASSRQIPSNQPQHF. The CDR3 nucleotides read TGTGCCAGCAGCCGACAGATCCCTAGCAATCAGCCCCAGCATTTT.

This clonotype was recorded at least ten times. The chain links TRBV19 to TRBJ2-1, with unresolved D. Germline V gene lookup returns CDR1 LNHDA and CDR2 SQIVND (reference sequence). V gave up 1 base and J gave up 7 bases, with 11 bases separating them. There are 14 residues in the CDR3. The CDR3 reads CASSIGFGWNEQFF. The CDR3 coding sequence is TGTGCCAGTAGTATAGGTTTTGGGTGGAATGAGCAGTTCTTC.

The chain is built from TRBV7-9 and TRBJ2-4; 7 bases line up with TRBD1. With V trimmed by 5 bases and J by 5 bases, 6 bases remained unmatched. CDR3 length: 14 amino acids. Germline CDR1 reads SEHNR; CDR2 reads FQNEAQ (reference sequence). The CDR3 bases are TGTGCCAGCAGCATAGTTGGGACAGAAAACATTCAGTACTTC. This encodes CASSIVGTENIQYF.

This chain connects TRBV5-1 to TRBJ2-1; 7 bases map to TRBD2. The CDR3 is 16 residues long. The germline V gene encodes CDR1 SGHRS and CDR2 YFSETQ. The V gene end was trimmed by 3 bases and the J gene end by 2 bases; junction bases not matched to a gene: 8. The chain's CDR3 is CASSSFTSATYNEQFF. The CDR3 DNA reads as TGCGCCAGCAGCTCCTTTACTAGCGCAACCTACAATGAGCAGTTCTTC.

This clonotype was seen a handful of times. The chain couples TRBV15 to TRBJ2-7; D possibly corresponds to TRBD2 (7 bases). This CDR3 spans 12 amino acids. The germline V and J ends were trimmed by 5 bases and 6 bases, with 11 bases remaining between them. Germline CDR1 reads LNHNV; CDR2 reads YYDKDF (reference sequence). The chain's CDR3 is CATSGGAPEQYF. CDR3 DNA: TGTGCCACCAGCGGGGGGGCCCCCGAGCAGTACTTC. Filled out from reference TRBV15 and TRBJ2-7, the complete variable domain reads DAMVIQNPRYQVTQFGKPVTLSCSQTLNHNVMYWYQQKSSQAPKLLFHYYDKDFNNEADTPDNFQSRRPNTSFCFLDIRSPGLGDTAMYLCATSGGAPEQYFGPGTRLTVT.

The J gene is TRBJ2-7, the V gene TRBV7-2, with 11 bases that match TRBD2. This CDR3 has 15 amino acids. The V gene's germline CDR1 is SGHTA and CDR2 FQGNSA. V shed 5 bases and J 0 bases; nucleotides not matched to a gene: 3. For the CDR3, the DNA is TGTGCCAGCAGCACTAGCGGGAGAAACTCCTACGAGCAGTACTTC. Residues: CASSTSGRNSYEQYF.

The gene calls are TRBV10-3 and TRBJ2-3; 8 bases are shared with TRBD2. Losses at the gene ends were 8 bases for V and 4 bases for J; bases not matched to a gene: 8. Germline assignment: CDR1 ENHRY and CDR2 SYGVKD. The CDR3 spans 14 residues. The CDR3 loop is CAIRSTGGSDTQYF. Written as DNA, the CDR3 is TGTGCCATCCGCTCGACGGGGGGGTCAGATACGCAGTATTTT.

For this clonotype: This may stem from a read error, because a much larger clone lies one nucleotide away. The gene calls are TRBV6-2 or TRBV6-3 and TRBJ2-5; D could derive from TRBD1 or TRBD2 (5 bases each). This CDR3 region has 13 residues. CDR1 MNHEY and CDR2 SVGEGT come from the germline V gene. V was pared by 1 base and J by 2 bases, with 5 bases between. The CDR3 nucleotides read TGTGCCAGCAGTTACTGGGGGCAAGAGACCCAGTACTTC. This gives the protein CASSYWGQETQYF.

CDR3 amino acids: CASSLTRLGDQPQHF. CDR3 sequence (DNA): TGTGCCAGCAGTTTAACGAGGCTGGGGGATCAGCCCCAGCATTTT. The chain employs TRBV27 and TRBJ1-5; tentatively, D is TRBD1 (5 bases). Looked up from germline, CDR1 is MNHEY and CDR2 is SMNVEV (reference sequence). CDR3 size: 15 residues. V was pared by 2 bases and J by 5 bases, with 13 bases between.

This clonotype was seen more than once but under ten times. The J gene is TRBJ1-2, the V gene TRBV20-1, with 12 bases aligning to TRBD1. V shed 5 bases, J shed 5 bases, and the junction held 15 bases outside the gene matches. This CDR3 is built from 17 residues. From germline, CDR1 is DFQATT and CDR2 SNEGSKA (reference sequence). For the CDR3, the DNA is TGCAGTGCTGAGAAAGGGACAGGGGGCGCCTGGGGATATGGCTACACCTTC. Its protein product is CSAEKGTGGAWGYGYTF.

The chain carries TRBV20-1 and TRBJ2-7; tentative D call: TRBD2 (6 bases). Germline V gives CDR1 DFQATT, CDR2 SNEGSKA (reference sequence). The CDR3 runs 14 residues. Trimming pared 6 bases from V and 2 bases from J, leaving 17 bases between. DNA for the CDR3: TGCAGTGCGGGGCTAGCGCGGAACGCCTACGAGCAGTACTTC. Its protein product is CSAGLARNAYEQYF.

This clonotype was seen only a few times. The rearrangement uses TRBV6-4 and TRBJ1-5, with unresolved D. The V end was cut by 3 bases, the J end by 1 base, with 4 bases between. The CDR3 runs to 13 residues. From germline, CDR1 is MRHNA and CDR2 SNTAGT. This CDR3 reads CASSEESNQPQHF. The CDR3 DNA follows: TGTGCCAGCAGTGAGGAGAGCAATCAGCCCCAGCATTTT.

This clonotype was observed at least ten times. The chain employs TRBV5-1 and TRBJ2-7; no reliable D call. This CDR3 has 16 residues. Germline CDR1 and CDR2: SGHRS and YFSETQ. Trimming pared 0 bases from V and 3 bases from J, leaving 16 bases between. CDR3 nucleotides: TGCGCCAGCAGCTTGGCCGGAGCTCCTAGGCTCTACGAGCAGTACTTC. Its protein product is CASSLAGAPRLYEQYF. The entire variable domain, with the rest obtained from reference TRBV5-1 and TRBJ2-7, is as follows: KAGVTQTPRYLIKTRGQQVTLSCSPISGHRSVSWYQQTPGQGLQFLFEYFSETQRNKGNFPGRFSGRQFSNSRSEMNVSTLELGDSALYLCASSLAGAPRLYEQYFGPGTRLTVT.

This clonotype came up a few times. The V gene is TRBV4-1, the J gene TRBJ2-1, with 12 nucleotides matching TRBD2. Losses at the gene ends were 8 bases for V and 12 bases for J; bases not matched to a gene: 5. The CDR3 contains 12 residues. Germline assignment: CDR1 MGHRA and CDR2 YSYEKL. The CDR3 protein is CASSSSGGVQFF. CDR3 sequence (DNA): TGCGCCAGCTCTTCTAGCGGGGGGGTGCAGTTCTTC.

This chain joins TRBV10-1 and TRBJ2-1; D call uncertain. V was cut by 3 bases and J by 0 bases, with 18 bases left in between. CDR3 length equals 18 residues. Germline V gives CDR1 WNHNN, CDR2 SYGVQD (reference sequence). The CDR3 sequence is CASSETYFLPYSYNEQFF. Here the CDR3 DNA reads TGCGCCAGCAGTGAAACATATTTCCTCCCCTACTCCTACAATGAGCAGTTCTTC.

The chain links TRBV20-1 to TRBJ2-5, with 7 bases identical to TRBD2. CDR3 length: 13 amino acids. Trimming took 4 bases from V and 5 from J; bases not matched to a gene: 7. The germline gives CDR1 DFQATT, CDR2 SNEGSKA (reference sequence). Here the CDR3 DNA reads TGCAGTGCTACCACGGGACTACGGGAGACCCAGTACTTC. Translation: CSATTGLRETQYF.

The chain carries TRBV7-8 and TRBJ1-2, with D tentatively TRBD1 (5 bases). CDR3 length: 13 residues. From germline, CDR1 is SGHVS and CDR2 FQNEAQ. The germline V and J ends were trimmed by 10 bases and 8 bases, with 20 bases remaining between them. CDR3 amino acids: CATFGAGPWGYTF. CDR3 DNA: TGTGCCACCTTTGGGGCGGGACCCTGGGGCTACACCTTC.

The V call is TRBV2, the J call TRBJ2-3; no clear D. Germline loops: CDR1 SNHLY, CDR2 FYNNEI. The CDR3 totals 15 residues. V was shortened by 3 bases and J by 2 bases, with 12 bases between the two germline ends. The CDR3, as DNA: TGTGCCAGCAGTGACTATTCGGTTTACACAGATACGCAGTATTTT. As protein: CASSDYSVYTDTQYF.

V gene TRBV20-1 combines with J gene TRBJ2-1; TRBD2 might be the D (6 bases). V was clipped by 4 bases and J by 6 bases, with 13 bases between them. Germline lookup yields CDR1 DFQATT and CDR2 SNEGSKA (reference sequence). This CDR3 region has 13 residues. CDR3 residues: CSATPPSANEQFF. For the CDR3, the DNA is TGCAGTGCTACCCCGCCTAGCGCCAATGAGCAGTTCTTC.

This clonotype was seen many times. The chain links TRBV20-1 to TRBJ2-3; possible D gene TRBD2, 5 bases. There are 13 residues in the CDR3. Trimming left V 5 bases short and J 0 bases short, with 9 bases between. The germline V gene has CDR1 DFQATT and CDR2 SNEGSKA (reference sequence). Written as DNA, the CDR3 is TGCAGTGCTTATTGGACTAGCACAGATACGCAGTATTTT. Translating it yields CSAYWTSTDTQYF.

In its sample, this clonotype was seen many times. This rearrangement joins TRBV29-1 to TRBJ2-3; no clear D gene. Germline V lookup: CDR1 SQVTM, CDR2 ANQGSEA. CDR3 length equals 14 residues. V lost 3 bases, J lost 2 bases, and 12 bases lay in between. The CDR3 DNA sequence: TGCAGCGTTGAGGGCAGTCAGCCCACAGATACGCAGTATTTT. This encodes CSVEGSQPTDTQYF.

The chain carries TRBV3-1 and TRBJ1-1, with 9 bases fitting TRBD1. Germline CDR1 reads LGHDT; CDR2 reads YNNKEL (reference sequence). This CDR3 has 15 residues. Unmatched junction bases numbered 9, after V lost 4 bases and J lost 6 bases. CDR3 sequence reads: CASSPRDRALSEAFF. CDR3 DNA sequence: TGTGCCAGCAGCCCCCGGGACAGGGCACTGTCTGAAGCTTTCTTT.

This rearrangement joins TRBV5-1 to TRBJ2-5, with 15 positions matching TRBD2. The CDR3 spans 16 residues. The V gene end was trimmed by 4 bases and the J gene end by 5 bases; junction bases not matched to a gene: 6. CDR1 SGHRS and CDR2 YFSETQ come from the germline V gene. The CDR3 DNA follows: TGCGCCAGCAGCACTGGACTAGCGGGAGGGCCTGAGACCCAGTACTTC. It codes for CASSTGLAGGPETQYF.